Below, 13 T cell receptor beta chains from the same sample are listed, as sequenced in a study of shared clonotypes between healthy human individuals. Positive CCR7 selection of CD45RO-negative cells yielded the naive CD8 cells, and terminally differentiated effector memory CD45RA+ cells were excluded. Generated by immunoSEQ multiplex PCR, the TCRdb table keeps only in-frame clones and is missing some. This repertoire shows 800,000 to 950,000 clones, 96% found once; its top ten account for less than 0.25%. Sequencing was carried out using naive CD8+ T cells sorted from blood. These receptors were collected from a man younger than 45 in good health.

The genes are TRBV25-1 and TRBJ2-7, with 7 bases that match TRBD1. CDR1 is MGHDK, CDR2 SYGVNS, per germline. The V gene end was trimmed by 6 bases and the J gene end by 7 bases; junction bases not matched to a gene: 3. This CDR3 is built from 11 residues. The CDR3 protein is CASRQGREQYF. The CDR3 DNA is TGTGCCAGCAGACAGGGGCGAGAGCAGTACTTC.

V and J are TRBV10-3 and TRBJ2-7; 16 bases match TRBD2. V trimming: 2 bases; J trimming: 2 bases; junction bases outside the gene matches: 6. CDR3 length: 18 residues. The germline CDR1 and CDR2 sequences are ENHRY and SYGVKD. The CDR3 nucleotides are TGTGCCATCAGTGAGGGGACTAGCGGGAGGGCCAAGGCCTACGAGCAGTACTTC. Encoded protein: CAISEGTSGRAKAYEQYF.

The DNA of the CDR3 is TGTGCCAGCAGTCCGGGACTAGCGTTCGAAGAGACCCAGTACTTC. As protein: CASSPGLAFEETQYF. V is TRBV2 and J is TRBJ2-5; TRBD2 agrees at 10 bases. Germline assignment: CDR1 SNHLY and CDR2 FYNNEI. The CDR3 covers 15 residues. V trimming: 5 bases; J trimming: 3 bases; junction bases outside the gene matches: 6.

V gene TRBV30 combines with J gene TRBJ2-7, with 10 bases that match TRBD2. V dropped 3 bases and J dropped 5; count of bases not matched to a gene: 4. This CDR3 has 13 amino acids. The germline CDR1 and CDR2 sequences are GTSNPN and SVGIG (reference sequence). The CDR3 DNA reads TGTGCCTGGAGCCCTAGCGGGAGCAACGAGCAGTACTTC. This sequence encodes CAWSPSGSNEQYF.

This clone was counted a single time. The V gene is TRBV6-6, the J gene TRBJ1-2; D is undetermined. V lost 2 bases, J lost 6 bases, and 10 bases lay in between. Germline V CDR1 and CDR2: MNHNY, SVGAGI (reference sequence). The CDR3 has 13 amino acids. This CDR3 is CASSYERADGYTF. The DNA of the CDR3 is TGTGCCAGCAGTTACGAGAGGGCGGATGGCTACACCTTC.

This chain uses TRBV11-2 with TRBJ1-2; TRBD1 aligns across 8 bases. From germline, CDR1 is SGHAT and CDR2 FQNNGV. V gave up 5 bases and J gave up 8 bases; unmatched junction bases: 16. CDR3 size: 16 residues. CDR3 residues: CASSPNRRDRGYGYTF. The CDR3 bases are TGTGCCAGCAGCCCCAACCGTCGAGACAGGGGTTACGGCTACACCTTC.

The chain recombines TRBV7-9 with TRBJ2-1, with 9 bases identical to TRBD2. V shed 5 bases and J 5 bases; nucleotides not matched to a gene: 4. The CDR3 length is 14 residues. Germline lookup yields CDR1 SEHNR and CDR2 FQNEAQ (reference sequence). The DNA for the CDR3 is TGTGCCAGCAGCCATAGCGGGAGTGACAATGAGCAGTTCTTC. It codes for CASSHSGSDNEQFF.

The J gene is TRBJ2-1, the V gene TRBV15; no definite D call. The V end lost 6 bases, the J end lost 0 bases, and 15 bases lay between the germline ends. This CDR3 comprises 16 residues. Germline CDR1 LNHNV, CDR2 YYDKDF (reference sequence). CDR3 nucleotide sequence: TGTGCCACCAGATCGAGAGAGTCGTCCTCCTACAATGAGCAGTTCTTC. Residues: CATRSRESSSYNEQFF.

The chain is built from TRBV6-4 and TRBJ2-1; 11 bases fit TRBD2. The CDR3 runs to 17 residues. V lost 3 bases, J lost 6 bases, and 10 bases stayed unmatched. CDR1 is MRHNA, CDR2 SNTAGT, per germline. CDR3 in DNA: TGTGCCAGCAGTGAGGGGACTAGCGGCCTAGGGGGCAATGAGCAGTTCTTC. Protein sequence: CASSEGTSGLGGNEQFF.

This sequence joins TRBV7-6 and TRBJ2-5; possibly TRBD1 for D (6 bases). CDR3 length equals 18 residues. Trimming removed 4 bases at V and 2 bases at J, with 23 bases between. CDR1 and CDR2 from the germline V gene are SGHVS and FNYEAQ. CDR3 in amino acids: CASSSDNIYRDPQETQYF. The CDR3 DNA reads as TGTGCCAGCAGCTCCGATAACATCTACAGGGACCCACAAGAGACCCAGTACTTC. The full variable domain, completed using reference TRBV7-6 and TRBJ2-5, is GAGVSQSPRYKVTKRGQDVALRCDPISGHVSLYWYRQALGQGPEFLTYFNYEAQQDKSGLPNDRFSAERPEGSISTLTIQRTEQRDSAMYRCASSSDNIYRDPQETQYFGPGTRLLVL.

The chain employs TRBV11-2 and TRBJ2-5; D is undetermined. The CDR3 loop spans 14 amino acids. Per the germline V gene, CDR1 is SGHAT and CDR2 is FQNNGV. V was trimmed by 4 bases and J by 0 bases, leaving 9 bases between them. CDR3 in amino acids: CASSSRRNQETQYF. The CDR3, as DNA: TGTGCCAGCAGCTCAAGACGTAACCAAGAGACCCAGTACTTC.

This clone was counted a few times. The gene calls are TRBV10-2 and TRBJ2-6; 8 nucleotides align to TRBD1. V lost 5 bases to trimming and J lost 2 bases; unmatched junction nucleotides: 8. The CDR3 consists of 17 residues. Germline loops: CDR1 WSHSY, CDR2 SAAADI. CDR3 in amino acids: CASSPDRGGPGANVLTF. CDR3 bases: TGCGCCAGCAGTCCCGACAGGGGAGGTCCTGGGGCCAACGTCCTGACTTTC.

The chain couples TRBV11-2 to TRBJ2-1; D gene unclear. Trimming stripped 3 bases from V and 7 bases from J, with 25 bases between. The CDR3 runs 18 residues. Germline CDR1 reads SGHAT; CDR2 reads FQNNGV. DNA for the CDR3: TGTGCCAGCAGCTTGGGTCGCGCTGGAGTGAATACTTGGAATGAGCAGTTCTTC. Protein product: CASSLGRAGVNTWNEQFF.